The entry below describes one T cell receptor (beta chain). Its antigen is not known. Germline values: CDR1 SNHLY, CDR2 FYNNEI. The CDR3 is made up of 18 amino acids. J gave up 5 bases and V 1 base, and 9 bases lay outside the gene matches. These data originate in a study of cytomegalovirus exposure and HLA in healthy donors. The study, taken as a whole, reports: TCR beta V segments were, for the most part, productive about 87% or about 30% of the time in an earlier analysis.

PCR primers comprised 60 Vbeta and 13 Jbeta primers. The method was immunoSEQ multiplex PCR; TCRdb's version includes in-frame clones alone and lacks a portion of them. The data show roughly 100,000 clones, around 75% seen once. Sequencing was done on a sample of PBMCs. V and J are TRBV2 and TRBJ1-6; 9 nucleotides line up with TRBD1. The clonotype originates from a man younger than 30 in good health and CMV-seropositive. CDR3 sequence: CASSEGGDRVGNNSPLHF. The CDR3, as DNA: TGTGCCAGCAGTGAAGGGGGGGACAGGGTAGGTAATAATTCACCCCTCCACTTT. Full variable domain (outside the CDR3, taken from reference TRBV2 and TRBJ1-6): EPEVTQTPSHQVTQMGQEVILRCVPISNHLYFYWYRQILGQKVEFLVSFYNNEISEKSEIFDDQFSVERPDGSNFTLKIRSTKLEDSAMYFCASSEGGDRVGNNSPLHFGNGTRLTVT.